This TCR beta chain was sequenced in a study of blood T cells in healthy people across ages. Of note for this clonotype: Its antigen is unknown.

Per the germline V gene, CDR1 is KGHSH and CDR2 is LQKENI. The germline V and J ends were trimmed by 3 bases and 8 bases, with 11 bases remaining between them. The CDR3 spans 13 residues. Using a J-beta primer mix together with a sample-barcoded 5' primer, a second PCR was run for roughly 6 to 12 cycles. Every cDNA molecule bore a tag from a template-switch adaptor containing 12 random nucleotides. TCRdb recomputed calls from the 5' RACE reads with MiXCR, one row per CDR3 protein. The sample holds about 1.4 million distinct CDR3 sequences, around 59% seen once. Study findings and constraints: Diversity was estimated from one million T cells, and these estimates were considered underestimates.

Each sample gave at least 7 million isolated PBMCs. The sequence came from a man between 18 and 29 years old in good health. What was sequenced was blood. The chain carries TRBV18 and TRBJ2-1; maybe TRBD1 (5 bases). As DNA, the CDR3 is TGTGCCAGCTCACCGGCGCAGGGCTATGAGCAGTTCTTC. It is translated as CASSPAQGYEQFF.